Each of the 21 T cell receptor beta chains below was sequenced from the same sample in a study of control samples from healthy donors and cancer patients. Method: immunoSEQ multiplex PCR; TCRdb's copy keeps in-frame clones and lacks some. The data contain 150,000 to 200,000 clones, roughly 91% of them seen just once; the ten biggest clones take up approximately 1.6%. Sample: blood. The receptors shown here come from a woman aged 25-40 years in good health.

V is TRBV9 and J is TRBJ1-3; D is undetermined. The CDR3 extends over 14 amino acids. CDR1 is SGDLS, CDR2 YYNGEE, per germline. The germline V and J ends were trimmed by 0 bases and 0 bases, with 4 bases remaining between them. CDR3 nucleotides: TGTGCCAGCAGCGTAGTCCCCTCTGGAAACACCATATATTTT. Amino acid sequence: CASSVVPSGNTIYF.

The chain couples TRBV7-9 to TRBJ2-3, with TRBD2 identical over 13 bases. The CDR3 covers 16 residues. Germline-derived CDR1 and CDR2 are SEHNR and FQNEAQ (reference sequence). V lost 5 bases and J lost 6; bases outside the gene matches: 8. CDR3 in DNA: TGTGCCAGCAGCGCCGGACTAGCGGGAGTTGGGGATACGCAGTATTTT. This sequence encodes CASSAGLAGVGDTQYF.

The V gene is TRBV14, the J gene TRBJ2-7; TRBD1 matches at 9 bases. Losses at the gene ends were 4 bases for V and 6 bases for J; bases not matched to a gene: 1. The CDR3 loop spans 12 amino acids. CDR1 is SGHDN, CDR2 FVKESK, per germline. In nucleotides, the CDR3 is TGTGCCAGCAGCCCGGACAGGGGCGAGCAGTACTTC. Translation: CASSPDRGEQYF.

The CDR3 is CASTNQETQYF. DNA of the CDR3: TGTGCCAGCACCAATCAAGAGACCCAGTACTTC. The chain couples TRBV7-9 to TRBJ2-5; no reliable D call. Germline V gene lookup returns CDR1 SEHNR and CDR2 FQNEAQ (reference sequence). V gave up 7 bases and J gave up 2 bases, with 5 bases separating them. The CDR3 has 11 residues.

The chain carries TRBV5-6 and TRBJ2-6; D gene uncertain. The CDR3 covers 15 residues. V gave up 0 bases and J gave up 1 base, with 5 bases separating them. Germline CDR1 is SGHDT and CDR2 is YYEEEE. The CDR3: CASSLAVSGANVLTF. CDR3 DNA: TGTGCCAGCAGCTTGGCCGTATCTGGGGCCAACGTCCTGACTTTC.

In its sample, this clone was seen once. The chain uses TRBV29-1 and TRBJ2-6; D is uncertain. Germline loops: CDR1 SQVTM, CDR2 ANQGSEA. The CDR3 consists of 13 residues. With 2 bases removed from V and 0 bases from J, the gap between germline ends came to 2 bases. The CDR3 region has the DNA TGCAGCGTTGAATCCTCTGGGGCCAACGTCCTGACTTTC. This encodes CSVESSGANVLTF.

The V call is TRBV6-5, the J call TRBJ2-7; a weak D match, TRBD1 (6 bases). Deletions cut 6 bases from V and 3 bases from J, with 12 bases between. The length of the CDR3 is 13 residues. Germline V gene lookup returns CDR1 MNHEY and CDR2 SVGAGI. The CDR3 DNA reads as TGTGCCAGCAGGGCAGGGGAGAGCTACGAGCAGTACTTC. Its translation: CASRAGESYEQYF.

The V call is TRBV2, the J call TRBJ2-3; TRBD2 aligns across 9 bases. This CDR3 contains 16 residues. Germline lookup yields CDR1 SNHLY and CDR2 FYNNEI. With 4 bases clipped from V and 0 bases from J, the junction kept 5 bases outside the gene matches. CDR3 amino acids: CASSVSGGPSTDTQYF. The DNA for the CDR3 is TGTGCCAGCAGTGTTAGCGGGGGACCTAGCACAGATACGCAGTATTTT.

The CDR3 DNA reads as TGTGCCAGCAGCCAAGGGACAGTAGTTTTTGAAAAACTGTTTTTT. Amino acid sequence: CASSQGTVVFEKLFF. This rearrangement joins TRBV3-1 (or the pseudogene TRBV3-2) to TRBJ1-4; D might be TRBD1 (6 bases). The CDR3 length is 15 residues. The V gene lost 1 base and the J gene lost 7 bases, with 13 bases spanning the gap. Germline loops: CDR1 LGHDT, CDR2 YNNKEL (reference sequence).

This chain connects TRBV7-3 to TRBJ1-1; TRBD1 is a possible D gene (5 bases). Deletions cut 0 bases from V and 4 bases from J, with 9 bases between. CDR1 SGHTA and CDR2 FQGTGA come from the germline V gene. This CDR3 is 14 amino acids long. The CDR3 nucleotides read TGTGCCAGCAGCTTAACGTACCAGGGCACTGAAGCTTTCTTT. Translated: CASSLTYQGTEAFF.

This chain connects TRBV27 to TRBJ2-5, with 12 bases aligning to TRBD2. The V gene's germline CDR1 is MNHEY and CDR2 SMNVEV (reference sequence). V lost 6 bases and J lost 5; bases outside the gene matches: 1. The CDR3 length is 13 residues. The DNA for the CDR3 is TGTGCCAGCAGGGGACTAGCGGGCGAGACCCAGTACTTC. This gives the protein CASRGLAGETQYF.

V usage is TRBV6-6 and J usage is TRBJ1-6, with TRBD1 matching over 11 bases. The junction had 4 bases not matched to a gene; V was cut back by 5 bases and J by 10 bases. The CDR3 sequence is 14 residues long. CDR1 and CDR2 (germline): MNHNY, SVGAGI (reference sequence). CDR3 loop: CASSTGTGGSPLHF. CDR3 nucleotides: TGTGCCAGCAGTACCGGGACAGGGGGATCACCCCTCCACTTT.

V usage is TRBV3-1 (or the pseudogene TRBV3-2) and J usage is TRBJ1-1; no reliable D call. The CDR3 extends over 14 amino acids. Deletions cut 1 base from V and 1 base from J, with 7 bases between. Germline V gene lookup returns CDR1 LGHDT and CDR2 YNNKEL (reference sequence). CDR3 DNA: TGTGCCAGCAGCCAAGGACTGACGAACACTGAAGCTTTCTTT. Protein: CASSQGLTNTEAFF.

This clone occurred a few times. The rearrangement links TRBV4-2 to TRBJ2-1; 10 bases fit TRBD2. The CDR3 spans 17 residues. Per the germline V gene, CDR1 is LGHNA and CDR2 is YNFKEQ. V gave up 0 bases and J gave up 0 bases; unmatched junction bases: 2. In DNA form, the CDR3 reads TGTGCCAGCAGCCAAGAGCCTAGCGGGAGCTCCTACAATGAGCAGTTCTTC. As protein: CASSQEPSGSSYNEQFF.

Regarding this clone: Additional DNA sequences in this sample encode the identical CDR3. The rearrangement links TRBV9 to TRBJ2-1, with TRBD2 matching 10 bases. This CDR3 has 15 amino acids. Trimming at V came to 3 bases and at J to 7 bases, leaving 7 bases not matched to a gene. The germline gives CDR1 SGDLS, CDR2 YYNGEE. CDR3 sequence reads: CASSASGGAGNEQFF. CDR3 nucleotides: TGTGCCAGCAGCGCCAGCGGGGGGGCCGGGAATGAGCAGTTCTTC.

The chain uses TRBV4-2 and TRBJ1-3, with 10 bases aligning to TRBD1. The trim removed 1 base at V and 6 bases at J, leaving 3 bases unmatched. Germline loops: CDR1 LGHNA, CDR2 YNFKEQ. The CDR3 covers 15 residues. The CDR3 nucleotides read TGTGCCAGCAGCCAAGCGGGACAGGGGAAAAACACCATATATTTT. It translates to CASSQAGQGKNTIYF.

The V call is TRBV7-9, the J call TRBJ1-1; 7 bases match TRBD1. Germline V gene data show CDR1 as SEHNR and CDR2 as FQNEAQ (reference sequence). The V and J ends lost 7 bases and 10 bases, in that order; junction bases with no gene match: 9. This CDR3 region has 12 residues. In DNA, the CDR3 is TGTGCCAGCACCTTGACAGGGATGGTAGCTTTCTTT. It specifies CASTLTGMVAFF.

The chain recombines TRBV4-2 with TRBJ2-3; a weak D match, TRBD2 (7 bases). V was trimmed by 0 bases and J by 4 bases, leaving 14 bases between them. Germline V lookup: CDR1 LGHNA, CDR2 YNFKEQ. CDR3 length: 16 amino acids. CDR3 bases: TGTGCCAGCAGCCAAGATAGAACGGGGGGCCCAGATACGCAGTATTTT. Translation: CASSQDRTGGPDTQYF.

CDR3 region: CASSRGAETQYF. CDR3 bases: TGCGCCAGCAGCAGGGGCGCAGAGACCCAGTACTTC. The rearrangement joins TRBV10-2 to TRBJ2-5, with D possibly TRBD1 on 6 matching bases. CDR1 is WSHSY, CDR2 SAAADI, per germline. With 6 bases removed from V and 4 bases from J, the gap between germline ends came to 9 bases. The CDR3 totals 12 residues.

The chain is built from TRBV28 and TRBJ2-7; TRBD1 aligns across 7 bases. CDR3 length: 15 amino acids. Germline values: CDR1 MDHEN, CDR2 SYDVKM. V lost 6 bases to trimming and J lost 2 bases; unmatched junction nucleotides: 10. CDR3 sequence (DNA): TGTGCCAGCAGCTCCCCAGGGGGAATGACCTACGAGCAGTACTTC. It specifies CASSSPGGMTYEQYF. Variable domain in full (rest from reference TRBV28 and TRBJ2-7): DVKVTQSSRYLVKRTGEKVFLECVQDMDHENMFWYRQDPGLGLRLIYFSYDVKMKEKGDIPEGYSVSREKKERFSLILESASTNQTSMYLCASSSPGGMTYEQYFGPGTRLTVT.

V and J are TRBV18 and TRBJ1-2; D not resolved. V lost 5 bases and J 0 bases, leaving 13 bases between the germline ends. CDR1 and CDR2 from the germline V gene are KGHSH and LQKENI. The CDR3 consists of 15 residues. As DNA, the CDR3 is TGTGCCAGCTCAACGGCGGGGTTACCTAACTATGGCTACACCTTC. Encoded protein: CASSTAGLPNYGYTF.